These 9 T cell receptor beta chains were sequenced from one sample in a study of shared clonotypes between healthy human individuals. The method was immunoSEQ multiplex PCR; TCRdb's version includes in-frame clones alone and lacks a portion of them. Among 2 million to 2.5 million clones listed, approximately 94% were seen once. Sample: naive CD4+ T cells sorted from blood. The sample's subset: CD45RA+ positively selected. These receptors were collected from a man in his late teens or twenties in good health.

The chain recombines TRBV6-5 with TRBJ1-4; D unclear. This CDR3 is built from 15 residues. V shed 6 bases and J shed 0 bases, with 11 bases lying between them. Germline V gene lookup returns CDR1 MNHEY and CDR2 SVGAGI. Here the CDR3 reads CASRAVTATNEKLFF. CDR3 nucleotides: TGTGCCAGCAGGGCGGTGACCGCAACTAATGAAAAACTGTTTTTT.

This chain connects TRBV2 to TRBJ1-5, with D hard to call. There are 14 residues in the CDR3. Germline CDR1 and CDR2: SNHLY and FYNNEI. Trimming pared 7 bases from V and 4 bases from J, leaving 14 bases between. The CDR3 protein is CASTLGSKNQPQHF. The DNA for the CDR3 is TGTGCCAGCACTCTCGGGTCAAAGAATCAGCCCCAGCATTTT. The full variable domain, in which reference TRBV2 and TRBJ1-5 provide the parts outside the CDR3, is EPEVTQTPSHQVTQMGQEVILRCVPISNHLYFYWYRQILGQKVEFLVSFYNNEISEKSEIFDDQFSVERPDGSNFTLKIRSTKLEDSAMYFCASTLGSKNQPQHFGDGTRLSIL.

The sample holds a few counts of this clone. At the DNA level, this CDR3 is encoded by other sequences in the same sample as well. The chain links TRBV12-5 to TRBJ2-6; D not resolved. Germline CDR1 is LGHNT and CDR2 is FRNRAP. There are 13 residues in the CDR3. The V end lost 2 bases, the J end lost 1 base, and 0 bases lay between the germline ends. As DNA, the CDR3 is TGTGCTAGTGGTTTGTCTGGGGCCAACGTCCTGACTTTC. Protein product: CASGLSGANVLTF. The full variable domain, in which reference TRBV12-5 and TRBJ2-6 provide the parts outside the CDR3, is DARVTQTPRHKVTEMGQEVTMRCQPILGHNTVFWYRQTMMQGLELLAYFRNRAPLDDSGMPKDRFSAEMPDATLATLKIQPSEPRDSAVYFCASGLSGANVLTFGAGSRLTVL.

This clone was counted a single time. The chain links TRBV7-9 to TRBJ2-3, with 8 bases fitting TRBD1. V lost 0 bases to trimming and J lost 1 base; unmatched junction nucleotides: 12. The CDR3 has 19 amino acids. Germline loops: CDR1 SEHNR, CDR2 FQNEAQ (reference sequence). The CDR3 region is CASSLAARGRITGTDTQYF. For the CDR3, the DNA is TGTGCCAGCAGCTTAGCGGCCAGGGGGCGGATAACCGGCACAGATACGCAGTATTTT.

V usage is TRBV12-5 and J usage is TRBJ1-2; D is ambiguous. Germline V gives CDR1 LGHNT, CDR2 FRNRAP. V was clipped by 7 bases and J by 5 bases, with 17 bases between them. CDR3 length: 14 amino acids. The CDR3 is CASAPGLSGYGYTF. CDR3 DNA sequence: TGTGCTAGTGCCCCAGGCCTTTCGGGATATGGCTACACCTTC.

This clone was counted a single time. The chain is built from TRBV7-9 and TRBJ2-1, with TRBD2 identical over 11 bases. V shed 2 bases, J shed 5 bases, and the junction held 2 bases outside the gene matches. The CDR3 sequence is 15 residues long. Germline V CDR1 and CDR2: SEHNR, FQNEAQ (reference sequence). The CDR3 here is CASSLSLAGDNEQFF. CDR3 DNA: TGTGCCAGCAGCTTATCACTAGCGGGGGACAATGAGCAGTTCTTC.

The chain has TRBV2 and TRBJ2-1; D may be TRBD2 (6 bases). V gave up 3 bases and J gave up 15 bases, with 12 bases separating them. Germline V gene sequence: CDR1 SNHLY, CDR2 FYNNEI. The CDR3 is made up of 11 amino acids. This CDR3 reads CASSEVGGGFF. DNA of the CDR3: TGTGCCAGCAGTGAGGTCGGGGGAGGGTTCTTC.

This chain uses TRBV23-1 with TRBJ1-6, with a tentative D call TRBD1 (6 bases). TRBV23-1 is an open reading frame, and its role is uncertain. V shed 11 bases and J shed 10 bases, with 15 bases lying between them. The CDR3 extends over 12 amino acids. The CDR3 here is CALEDSVSPLHF. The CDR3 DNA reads TGCGCCTTGGAGGACAGCGTCTCACCCCTCCACTTT.

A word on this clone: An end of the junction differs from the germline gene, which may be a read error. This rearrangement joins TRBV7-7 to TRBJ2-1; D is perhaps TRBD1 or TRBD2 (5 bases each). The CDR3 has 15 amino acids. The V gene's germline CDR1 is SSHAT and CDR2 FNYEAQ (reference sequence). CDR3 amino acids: CASSLWGSGINEQFF. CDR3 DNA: TGTGCTAGCAGCCTGTGGGGCAGCGGAATCAATGAGCAGTTCTTC.